This TCR beta chain was recorded in a study of cytomegalovirus exposure and HLA in healthy donors. Study conclusions and caveats: A later analysis showed that HLA-associated TCR beta chains had undergone more clonal expansion than equally common others. Solely CMV serostatus was available to characterize immune exposure.

The PCR made use of 60 Vbeta and 13 Jbeta primers. The data were produced by immunoSEQ multiplex PCR, yet TCRdb's version contains in-frame clones alone and is incomplete. The table lists 50,000 to 60,000 clones, roughly 80% of them singletons. Trimming removed 3 bases from V and 1 base from J; junction bases left unmatched: 7. This CDR3 comprises 18 residues. The germline V gene has CDR1 SGHRS and CDR2 YFSETQ. Comment on this clone: The antigen is undetermined.

Sequenced input: PBMCs. The TCR comes from a woman in her forties in good health and CMV-seropositive. The chain carries TRBV5-1 and TRBJ2-5; 15 bases line up with TRBD2. The CDR3 nucleotides read TGCGCCAGCAGCTCAGGACTAGCGGGGGGGCCCTCCCAAGAGACCCAGTACTTC. Protein product: CASSSGLAGGPSQETQYF.